These 32 T cell receptor beta chains were all obtained from the same sample, sequenced in a study of cytomegalovirus exposure and HLA in healthy donors. This PCR relied on a set of 60 Vbeta primers and 13 Jbeta primers. Sequencing used immunoSEQ multiplex PCR; TCRdb keeps in-frame clones, though not all of them. The table shows around 100,000 clones, with 70% to 80% occurring only once. The sequenced material came from PBMCs. Every receptor here comes from a woman aged 18-29 years in good health and CMV-seropositive.

The chain employs TRBV19 and TRBJ2-3, with TRBD2 matching 9 bases. The CDR3 has 14 amino acids. With 4 bases clipped from V and 4 bases from J, the junction kept 3 bases outside the gene matches. From germline, CDR1 is LNHDA and CDR2 SQIVND (reference sequence). The chain's CDR3 is CASSKAGGADTQYF. In DNA form, the CDR3 reads TGTGCCAGTAGTAAAGCGGGAGGCGCAGATACGCAGTATTTT.

This CDR3 reads CASSQIQTLNTGELFF. CDR3 nucleotide sequence: TGCGCCAGCAGCCAAATACAGACCTTGAACACCGGGGAGCTGTTTTTT. The chain uses TRBV4-1 and TRBJ2-2; D ambiguous. Germline CDR1 MGHRA, CDR2 YSYEKL. This CDR3 has 16 amino acids. Trimming stripped 2 bases from V and 1 base from J, with 11 bases between.

CDR3 sequence: CASTSGGDGYTF. Written as DNA, the CDR3 is TGTGCCAGCACTTCTGGCGGGGATGGCTACACCTTC. The chain recombines TRBV13 with TRBJ1-2; no definite D call. V was clipped by 7 bases and J by 6 bases, with 12 bases between them. This CDR3 contains 12 residues. Germline lookup yields CDR1 PRHDT and CDR2 FYEKMQ (reference sequence).

A single count supports this clone. V and J are TRBV7-2 and TRBJ2-3, with 9 bases that match TRBD1. CDR3 size: 15 residues. Per the germline V gene, CDR1 is SGHTA and CDR2 is FQGNSA. V shed 4 bases, J shed 4 bases, and the junction held 6 bases outside the gene matches. The CDR3 DNA sequence: TGTGCCAGCAGCTCCCGGACAGGGGAGGCAGATACGCAGTATTTT. Its protein product is CASSSRTGEADTQYF.

The chain uses TRBV11-3 and TRBJ1-4, with 7 nucleotides matching TRBD1. The CDR3 spans 15 residues. The ends lost 4 bases at V and 6 bases at J; junction bases unmatched: 8. Germline V gives CDR1 SGHNT, CDR2 YENEEA. The chain's CDR3 is CASSSPGGQYEKLFF. For the CDR3, the DNA is TGTGCCAGCAGCTCCCCAGGGGGGCAATATGAAAAACTGTTTTTT.

The chain links TRBV7-9 to TRBJ1-2, with D perhaps TRBD1 (6 bases). Germline V gene sequence: CDR1 SEHNR, CDR2 FQNEAQ (reference sequence). Deletions cut 8 bases from V and 2 bases from J, with 18 bases between. CDR3 length: 15 amino acids. CDR3 region: CASPTPGQPNYGYTF. DNA for the CDR3: TGTGCCAGCCCTACCCCGGGACAACCGAACTATGGCTACACCTTC.

The chain combines TRBV6-1 with TRBJ2-3; 7 bases align to TRBD2. V gave up 2 bases and J gave up 5 bases; unmatched junction bases: 7. The CDR3 runs 15 residues. Germline assignment: CDR1 MNHNS and CDR2 SASEGT. The CDR3 nucleotides are TGTGCCAGCAGTGAATTCGGGAGGAGGGGAGATACGCAGTATTTT. Encoded protein: CASSEFGRRGDTQYF.

V usage is TRBV5-4 and J usage is TRBJ1-1, with 8 bases identical to TRBD1. Germline CDR1 and CDR2: SGHNT and YYREEE (reference sequence). The CDR3 consists of 17 residues. The J segment lost 0 bases and the V segment lost 3 bases, leaving 10 bases of the junction unmatched. CDR3 amino acids: CASSSGPQGAMNTEAFF. CDR3 sequence (DNA): TGTGCCAGCAGCTCGGGCCCTCAGGGGGCCATGAACACTGAAGCTTTCTTT. Full variable domain (rest looked up from reference TRBV5-4 and TRBJ1-1): ETGVTQSPTHLIKTRGQQVTLRCSSQSGHNTVSWYQQALGQGPQFIFQYYREEENGRGNFPPRFSGLQFPNYSSELNVNALELDDSALYLCASSSGPQGAMNTEAFFGQGTRLTVV.

The rearrangement uses TRBV4-1 and TRBJ1-5, with TRBD1 matching over 9 bases. The CDR3 length is 15 residues. The J segment lost 1 base and the V segment lost 6 bases, leaving 4 bases of the junction unmatched. The germline CDR1 and CDR2 sequences are MGHRA and YSYEKL. The chain's CDR3 is CASSYDRGSNQPQHF. CDR3 bases: TGCGCCAGCAGTTATGACAGGGGGAGCAATCAGCCCCAGCATTTT.

Comment on this clone: A junction boundary mismatches the germline segment, possibly from a read error. The V and J genes are TRBV6-1 and TRBJ2-3, with 9 bases lining up with TRBD2. This CDR3 region has 19 residues. Germline V lookup: CDR1 MNHNS, CDR2 SASEGT. The DNA for the CDR3 is TGTGCCAGCATTGAAGCGAGGGCTGAGCTAGCGGGACTCACAGATACGCAGTATTTT. This sequence encodes CASIEARAELAGLTDTQYF.

The rearrangement uses TRBV5-6 and TRBJ1-1, with 7 bases aligning to TRBD1. The CDR3 runs 12 residues. V shed 2 bases, J shed 6 bases, and the junction held 1 base outside the gene matches. CDR1 is SGHDT and CDR2 is YYEEEE in the germline V gene. The CDR3 sequence: CASSFGQAEAFF. The DNA of the CDR3 is TGTGCCAGCAGCTTCGGACAGGCTGAAGCTTTCTTT.

The CDR3, as DNA: TGTGCCAGCAGTTACTCGGGCAGGGTCTATGGCTACACCTTC. Translated, it gives CASSYSGRVYGYTF. This rearrangement joins TRBV6-5 to TRBJ1-2; the D gene is possibly TRBD1 (5 bases). Trimming shortened V by 0 bases and J by 4 bases, and 9 bases separated the two germline ends. Germline V lookup: CDR1 MNHEY, CDR2 SVGAGI. CDR3 size: 14 residues.

This clone was seen a single time. This rearrangement joins TRBV5-6 to TRBJ2-1; D gene uncertain. CDR3 length: 15 residues. Germline V CDR1 and CDR2: SGHDT, YYEEEE. Deletions cut 1 base from V and 12 bases from J, with 20 bases between. The CDR3 region is CASSLSPSVQIGQFF. CDR3 coding DNA: TGTGCCAGCAGCTTGTCGCCTTCCGTTCAAATCGGGCAGTTCTTC.

This rearrangement joins TRBV5-1 to TRBJ2-3; 11 nucleotides line up with TRBD2. The CDR3 is 16 amino acids. Germline V CDR1 and CDR2: SGHRS, YFSETQ. The V gene end was trimmed by 0 bases and the J gene end by 4 bases; junction bases not matched to a gene: 4. CDR3 protein: CASSLELAGVSDTQYF. In DNA, the CDR3 is TGCGCCAGCAGCTTGGAACTAGCGGGAGTCTCAGATACGCAGTATTTT.

This chain connects TRBV7-9 to TRBJ1-2; D ambiguous. The V end was cut by 0 bases, the J end by 4 bases, with 9 bases between. From germline, CDR1 is SEHNR and CDR2 FQNEAQ (reference sequence). The CDR3 runs 14 residues. CDR3 amino acids: CASSLAAAPYGYTF. In DNA form, the CDR3 reads TGTGCCAGCAGCTTAGCGGCGGCACCCTATGGCTACACCTTC.

The V and J genes are TRBV27 and TRBJ2-7; 7 positions match TRBD1. The junction had 4 bases not matched to a gene; V was cut back by 5 bases and J by 0 bases. In germline, CDR1 is MNHEY, CDR2 SMNVEV (reference sequence). The CDR3 contains 14 residues. Here the CDR3 DNA reads TGTGCCAGCAGTGGCAGACAGGGCTCCTACGAGCAGTACTTC. As protein: CASSGRQGSYEQYF.

This chain uses TRBV6-4 with TRBJ1-2; D gene ambiguous. From germline, CDR1 is MRHNA and CDR2 SNTAGT. The CDR3 totals 17 residues. Between the trimmed V and J ends, which lost 2 bases and 0 bases, there was a span of 16 bases. The CDR3 sequence is CASSDGGRLTSNYGYTF. The CDR3 bases are TGTGCCAGCAGTGACGGCGGCAGACTTACATCTAACTATGGCTACACCTTC.

The genes are TRBV6-5 and TRBJ2-3, with D perhaps matching TRBD1 (6 bases). This CDR3 has 14 amino acids. The germline V gene has CDR1 MNHEY and CDR2 SVGAGI. V gave up 6 bases and J gave up 0 bases, with 10 bases separating them. CDR3: CASSTTGSTDTQYF. CDR3 coding DNA: TGTGCCAGCAGCACCACAGGGAGCACAGATACGCAGTATTTT.

This chain uses TRBV7-9 with TRBJ2-7; 11 bases align to TRBD1. With 5 bases clipped from V and 5 bases from J, the junction kept 11 bases outside the gene matches. This CDR3 contains 16 residues. The germline CDR1 and CDR2 sequences are SEHNR and FQNEAQ (reference sequence). CDR3 sequence: CASSPLLGQGANEQYF. The CDR3 coding sequence is TGTGCCAGCAGCCCTTTACTAGGACAGGGGGCAAACGAGCAGTACTTC.

The chain carries TRBV18 and TRBJ1-2; D gene unclear. This CDR3 comprises 16 residues. CDR1 is KGHSH, CDR2 LQKENI, per germline. Trimming cost V 0 bases and J 8 bases, with 19 bases left between them. In nucleotides, the CDR3 is TGTGCCAGCTCACCACCCGGAGGGCCCACCATGGGGGGCTACACCTTC. Translating it yields CASSPPGGPTMGGYTF.

The chain joins TRBV11-3 to TRBJ1-4; unclear D gene. CDR1 is SGHNT and CDR2 is YENEEA in the germline V gene. V was shortened by 6 bases and J by 8 bases, with 13 bases between the two germline ends. The CDR3 length is 13 residues. The CDR3 spells CASRERGWEKLFF. The DNA of the CDR3 is TGTGCCAGCAGAGAACGGGGTTGGGAAAAACTGTTTTTT. Full variable domain (remainder filled in from reference TRBV11-3 and TRBJ1-4): EAGVVQSPRYKIIEKKQPVAFWCNPISGHNTLYWYLQNLGQGPELLIRYENEEAVDDSQLPKDRFSAERLKGVDSTLKIQPAELGDSAVYLCASRERGWEKLFFGSGTQLSVL.

The chain has TRBV30 and TRBJ2-2, with D perhaps matching TRBD1 (6 bases). CDR1 GTSNPN and CDR2 SVGIG come from the germline V gene (reference sequence). V shed 5 bases and J shed 3 bases, with 13 bases lying between them. The CDR3 is 14 residues long. This CDR3 reads CAWASRGDTGELFF. CDR3 nucleotide sequence: TGTGCCTGGGCCTCCAGGGGTGACACCGGGGAGCTGTTTTTT.

The genes are TRBV10-1 and TRBJ2-3; D gene unclear. The CDR3 runs 14 residues. Germline lookup yields CDR1 WNHNN and CDR2 SYGVQD (reference sequence). The V end was cut by 4 bases, the J end by 2 bases, with 10 bases between. CDR3 sequence reads: CASSVDFNTDTQYF. In nucleotides, the CDR3 is TGCGCCAGCAGTGTAGACTTTAACACAGATACGCAGTATTTT.

This clone turned up a few times. V gene TRBV5-4 combines with J gene TRBJ2-7; D possibly corresponds to TRBD2 (7 bases). Germline V gene sequence: CDR1 SGHNT, CDR2 YYREEE (reference sequence). V was pared by 1 base and J by 2 bases, with 10 bases between. The CDR3 contains 14 residues. The CDR3 nucleotides read TGTGCCAGCAGCTTGCACGGGGGGCCCTACGAGCAGTACTTC. Translation gives CASSLHGGPYEQYF.

The chain carries TRBV29-1 and TRBJ1-1; D is possibly TRBD1 (5 bases). Germline values: CDR1 SQVTM, CDR2 ANQGSEA. V lost 4 bases and J lost 0, with 12 bases in between. This CDR3 has 14 amino acids. The CDR3 is CSVGGGTMNTEAFF. DNA for the CDR3: TGCAGCGTTGGCGGGGGGACGATGAACACTGAAGCTTTCTTT.

The chain is built from TRBV18 and TRBJ2-7; 9 bases are shared with TRBD1. The length of the CDR3 is 16 residues. The germline V gene has CDR1 KGHSH and CDR2 LQKENI. Trimming at V came to 2 bases and at J to 4 bases, leaving 9 bases not matched to a gene. CDR3 coding DNA: TGTGCCAGCTCACCAATTAGGGGACAGGGCCAGTACGAGCAGTACTTC. Encoded protein: CASSPIRGQGQYEQYF.

This clone was recorded once. This may arise from a read error, as a much more abundant clone is one base away. The genes are TRBV7-9 and TRBJ1-1; possibly TRBD1 for D (6 bases). The CDR3 loop spans 13 amino acids. The V gene's germline CDR1 is SEHNR and CDR2 FQNEAQ (reference sequence). The CDR3 region has the DNA TGTGCCGGCAGCTTAGAGACAGGTCTCGAGGCTTTCTTT. Protein sequence: CAGSLETGLEAFF.

The CDR3 region has the DNA TGTGCCAGCAGTGAAGGGACAGGGTACGTGCAAGAGACCCAGTACTTC. Residues: CASSEGTGYVQETQYF. The chain is built from TRBV25-1 and TRBJ2-5; 9 bases line up with TRBD1. The germline gives CDR1 MGHDK, CDR2 SYGVNS. The CDR3 covers 16 residues. V shed 2 bases, J shed 2 bases, and the junction held 6 bases outside the gene matches.

V is TRBV6-5 and J is TRBJ1-4, with D possibly matching TRBD1 (6 bases). In germline, CDR1 is MNHEY, CDR2 SVGAGI. Trimming removed 5 bases at V and 4 bases at J, with 14 bases between. CDR3 length: 15 amino acids. The DNA for the CDR3 is TGTGCCAGCAGTCCCAGGACAGTCGTTAATGAAAAACTGTTTTTT. Protein sequence: CASSPRTVVNEKLFF.

The gene calls are TRBV18 and TRBJ1-3, with TRBD1 as a possible D gene (5 bases). The V end was cut by 6 bases, the J end by 0 bases, with 15 bases between. The CDR3 runs 16 residues. Looked up from germline, CDR1 is KGHSH and CDR2 is LQKENI. The CDR3 spells CASSQAGESSGNTIYF. In DNA, the CDR3 is TGTGCCAGCTCGCAGGCGGGGGAGAGCTCTGGAAACACCATATATTTT. Full variable domain (rest looked up from reference TRBV18 and TRBJ1-3): NAGVMQNPRHLVRRRGQEARLRCSPMKGHSHVYWYRQLPEEGLKFMVYLQKENIIDESGMPKERFSAEFPKEGPSILRIQQVVRGDSAAYFCASSQAGESSGNTIYFGEGSWLTVV.

This chain uses TRBV28 with TRBJ1-1, with a weak D call TRBD1 (5 bases). V dropped 6 bases and J dropped 10 bases, with 21 bases sitting between them. CDR3 length: 14 amino acids. The V gene's germline CDR1 is MDHEN and CDR2 SYDVKM. In DNA form, the CDR3 reads TGTGCCAGCAGCTTGGACACGGCAGCGAGAGGAGCTTTCTTT. Translating it yields CASSLDTAARGAFF.

This sequence joins TRBV4-1 and TRBJ2-7; tentatively, D is TRBD2 (6 bases). CDR1 MGHRA and CDR2 YSYEKL come from the germline V gene. This CDR3 is built from 16 residues. V lost 1 base to trimming and J lost 2 bases, with 15 bases between them. This chain's CDR3 is CASSQGDRRGAYEQYF. For the CDR3, the DNA is TGCGCCAGCAGCCAAGGAGATCGGCGGGGCGCCTACGAGCAGTACTTC.